This record concerns one T cell receptor beta chain sequence. This specimen belongs to a study of PD-L1 blockade in urothelial cancer. Time point here: pretreatment peripheral blood. Germline V gene lookup returns CDR1 SGDLS and CDR2 YYNGEE. V lost 2 bases to trimming and J lost 3 bases; unmatched junction nucleotides: 5. CDR3 size: 15 residues. Profiled with immunoSEQ multiplex PCR; TCRdb holds only in-frame clones, not every one. The sample comprises about 57,000 clones, 80% to 90% of which are singletons, and roughly 5% rests with the top ten. The sample in question was PBMCs, obtained around atezolizumab (anti-PD-L1) treatment. V gene TRBV9 combines with J gene TRBJ2-3, with TRBD2 matching 8 bases. The receptor was derived from an older man with urothelial cancer. The CDR3 DNA follows: TGTGCCAGCAGCGTCCAAAGCGGGAGAACAGATACGCAGTATTTT. It specifies CASSVQSGRTDTQYF.